The 23 T cell receptor beta chains below come from one sample, sequenced in a study of CD8 T cells in Susac syndrome. Random hexamers were used to reverse transcribe roughly 0.45 to 1 ug of RNA. Each CDR3 protein gets one entry after TCRdb re-called the immunoSEQ multiplex PCR reads with MiXCR. Among approximately 200,000 distinct CDR3 sequences listed, 85% to 95% were seen once. The sequencing input was CD4+ T cells from PBMCs. The origin of the receptors is a human donor with multiple sclerosis.

The genes are TRBV18 and TRBJ2-6; 9 bases agree with TRBD1. The CDR3 sequence is 18 residues long. Germline loops: CDR1 KGHSH, CDR2 LQKENI. Losses at the gene ends were 3 bases for V and 2 bases for J; bases not matched to a gene: 8. CDR3 nucleotides: TGTGCCAGCTCACCCGGGACAGGGCCTGGTACTGGGGCCAACGTCCTGACTTTC. As protein: CASSPGTGPGTGANVLTF.

The chain links TRBV7-2 to TRBJ2-5; no reliable D call. The CDR3 is 14 amino acids. Germline assignment: CDR1 SGHTA and CDR2 FQGNSA. Trimming shortened V by 3 bases and J by 4 bases, and 12 bases separated the two germline ends. For the CDR3, the DNA is TGTGCCAGCAGCTTTGGCCTAACGCGAGAGACCCAGTACTTC. Encoded protein: CASSFGLTRETQYF.

The chain is built from TRBV20-1 and TRBJ2-6; 9 nucleotides match TRBD1. Germline CDR1 reads DFQATT; CDR2 reads SNEGSKA (reference sequence). V shed 7 bases and J 2 bases; nucleotides not matched to a gene: 6. There are 15 residues in the CDR3. The CDR3 DNA reads TGCAGTGGGACAGGGGCCGCGGCTGGGGCCAACGTCCTGACTTTC. Protein product: CSGTGAAAGANVLTF.

The V gene is TRBV30, the J gene TRBJ2-3; 7 nucleotides line up with TRBD1. The CDR3 sequence is 14 residues long. Germline-derived CDR1 and CDR2 are GTSNPN and SVGIG (reference sequence). The trim removed 2 bases at V and 2 bases at J, leaving 4 bases unmatched. The chain's CDR3 is CAWSRGQSTDTQYF. The CDR3 DNA is TGTGCCTGGAGTAGGGGACAGTCCACAGATACGCAGTATTTT.

The chain joins TRBV24-1 to TRBJ2-1, with 9 positions matching TRBD2. CDR1 and CDR2 (germline): KGHDR, SFDVKD. CDR3 size: 15 residues. The V segment lost 3 bases and the J segment 3 bases; nucleotides outside the gene matches: 2. The CDR3 here is CATSDARGGYNEQFF. CDR3 nucleotide sequence: TGTGCCACCAGTGATGCGCGGGGGGGCTACAATGAGCAGTTCTTC.

This sequence joins TRBV5-7 and TRBJ2-7; 9 bases agree with TRBD1. TRBV5-7 is sorted into the ORF group, with uncertain function. The junction had 11 bases not matched to a gene; V was cut back by 1 base and J by 3 bases. CDR3 length: 17 amino acids. Here the CDR3 reads CASSLPRRDREDYEQYF. The DNA of the CDR3 is TGTGCCAGCAGCTTGCCTAGGAGGGACAGGGAGGACTACGAGCAGTACTTC.

The V and J genes are TRBV18 and TRBJ1-2; no clear D gene. This CDR3 is 12 amino acids long. Germline V CDR1 and CDR2: KGHSH, LQKENI. V lost 2 bases and J lost 5, with 6 bases in between. In nucleotides, the CDR3 is TGTGCCAGCTCACCAAGTGAGTATGGCTACACCTTC. This codes for CASSPSEYGYTF.

The chain uses TRBV5-1 and TRBJ2-1, with TRBD1 matching 12 bases. Germline assignment: CDR1 SGHRS and CDR2 YFSETQ. V was pared by 4 bases and J by 9 bases, with 2 bases of the junction left unmatched. The CDR3 is made up of 13 amino acids. As DNA, the CDR3 is TGCGCCAGCAGCCCGGGACAGGGGGCTGAGCAGTTCTTC. It translates to CASSPGQGAEQFF. The entire variable domain, with the rest obtained from reference TRBV5-1 and TRBJ2-1, is as follows: KAGVTQTPRYLIKTRGQQVTLSCSPISGHRSVSWYQQTPGQGLQFLFEYFSETQRNKGNFPGRFSGRQFSNSRSEMNVSTLELGDSALYLCASSPGQGAEQFFGPGTRLTVL.

The rearrangement joins TRBV14 to TRBJ1-6; TRBD1 matches 7 bases. Germline assignment: CDR1 SGHDN and CDR2 FVKESK. The CDR3 is made up of 15 amino acids. The V gene end was trimmed by 4 bases and the J gene end by 5 bases; junction bases not matched to a gene: 5. CDR3 sequence reads: CASSRSGGDNSPLHF. The DNA for the CDR3 is TGTGCCAGCAGCCGCTCAGGGGGGGATAATTCACCCCTCCACTTT.

The chain carries TRBV15 and TRBJ2-5; the D call may be TRBD1 or TRBD2 (5 bases each). Germline V gene lookup returns CDR1 LNHNV and CDR2 YYDKDF (reference sequence). V was shortened by 1 base and J by 7 bases, with 16 bases between the two germline ends. The CDR3 covers 15 residues. The CDR3 region has the DNA TGTGCCACCAGCAGAGCACCGGGGACCTCTGGGACCCAGTACTTC. It codes for CATSRAPGTSGTQYF. Combining the CDR3 with reference TRBV15 and TRBJ2-5 gives the whole variable domain DAMVIQNPRYQVTQFGKPVTLSCSQTLNHNVMYWYQQKSSQAPKLLFHYYDKDFNNEADTPDNFQSRRPNTSFCFLDIRSPGLGDTAMYLCATSRAPGTSGTQYFGPGTRLLVL.

J is TRBJ2-3 and V is TRBV29-1; the D gene is possibly TRBD1 (6 bases). Per germline, CDR1 SQVTM and CDR2 ANQGSEA. The ends were cut back, 3 bases at V and 5 bases at J, with 12 bases in the middle. The CDR3 totals 13 residues. For the CDR3, the DNA is TGCAGCGTTGAGTCGTCAGGGGAAGATACGCAGTATTTT. Protein sequence: CSVESSGEDTQYF.

This chain connects TRBV6-1 to TRBJ1-5; a possible D gene is TRBD1 (5 bases). The V gene lost 4 bases and the J gene lost 2 bases, with 18 bases spanning the gap. The CDR3 has 17 amino acids. The V gene's germline CDR1 is MNHNS and CDR2 SASEGT. The CDR3, as DNA: TGTGCCAGCAGTGGAGGACACACCGGGCAAGGCAATCAGCCCCAGCATTTT. Translated: CASSGGHTGQGNQPQHF.

In its sample, this clonotype was seen a few times. The rearrangement uses TRBV3-1 and TRBJ1-2, with unresolved D. Germline lookup yields CDR1 LGHDT and CDR2 YNNKEL (reference sequence). V gave up 0 bases and J gave up 5 bases, with 7 bases separating them. The CDR3 has 13 amino acids. CDR3 region: CASSQETGYGYTF. The CDR3 nucleotides are TGTGCCAGCAGCCAAGAGACCGGTTATGGCTACACCTTC.

V usage is TRBV30 and J usage is TRBJ1-1, with D unresolved. The germline V gene encodes CDR1 GTSNPN and CDR2 SVGIG (reference sequence). Trimming took 2 bases from V and 0 from J, leaving 10 bases between them. The CDR3 length is 14 residues. In DNA, the CDR3 is TGTGCCTGGAGTCAGGACCGCTTGAACACTGAAGCTTTCTTT. This sequence encodes CAWSQDRLNTEAFF.

The genes are TRBV9 and TRBJ1-6; 7 bases align to TRBD1. Germline loops: CDR1 SGDLS, CDR2 YYNGEE. This CDR3 comprises 15 residues. V dropped 4 bases and J dropped 7; count of bases not matched to a gene: 8. The CDR3 region has the DNA TGTGCCAGCAGCCAAGGGGGCAGGACGAATTCACCCCTCCACTTT. Its protein product is CASSQGGRTNSPLHF.

The chain links TRBV3-1 to TRBJ1-1; TRBD1 might be the D (6 bases). There are 15 residues in the CDR3. Germline V gene data show CDR1 as LGHDT and CDR2 as YNNKEL (reference sequence). Trimming stripped 3 bases from V and 3 bases from J, with 14 bases between. CDR3 nucleotides: TGTGCCAGCAGCCACAGGGGTGTAAGGGACACTGAAGCTTTCTTT. Translation: CASSHRGVRDTEAFF.

This clonotype came up once. This sequence joins TRBV3-1 and TRBJ2-7; TRBD1 or TRBD2 may be the D gene (5 bases each). The CDR3 is 14 residues long. V was pared by 3 bases and J by 0 bases, with 9 bases between. From germline, CDR1 is LGHDT and CDR2 YNNKEL (reference sequence). As DNA, the CDR3 is TGTGCCAGCAGCCAGGGACCTCTCTCCTACGAGCAGTACGTC. It translates to CASSQGPLSYEQYV.

The V and J genes are TRBV12-3 or TRBV12-4 and TRBJ1-1; D not resolved. Trimming left V 2 bases short and J 5 bases short, with 9 bases between. The CDR3 is 13 residues long. The CDR3 DNA reads as TGTGCCAGCAGTTTACAGAGCGGGACTGAAGCTTTCTTT. As protein: CASSLQSGTEAFF.

This clonotype was found a few times. The rearrangement links TRBV3-1 to TRBJ2-2; no clear D. The V gene's germline CDR1 is LGHDT and CDR2 YNNKEL (reference sequence). The V and J ends lost 3 bases and 7 bases respectively, with 6 bases between them. This CDR3 spans 12 amino acids. This CDR3 reads CASSQRSGELFF. CDR3 sequence (DNA): TGTGCCAGCAGCCAGCGGAGCGGGGAGCTGTTTTTT.

The chain combines TRBV27 with TRBJ1-2, with 9 nucleotides matching TRBD1. This CDR3 is built from 13 residues. The germline gives CDR1 MNHEY, CDR2 SMNVEV (reference sequence). The junction had 2 bases not matched to a gene; V was cut back by 2 bases and J by 7 bases. The CDR3 DNA is TGTGCCAGCAGTTTAGGGACAGGGCTTGGCTACACCTTC. It encodes CASSLGTGLGYTF.

The chain is built from TRBV5-6 and TRBJ2-7; weak D call: TRBD2 (6 bases). This CDR3 contains 15 residues. Germline CDR1 and CDR2: SGHDT and YYEEEE. V was cut by 0 bases and J by 7 bases, with 17 bases left in between. This chain's CDR3 is CASSLVETRLSEQYF. The DNA of the CDR3 is TGTGCCAGCAGCTTGGTCGAGACTAGGCTGAGTGAGCAGTACTTC. Together with reference TRBV5-6 and TRBJ2-7, the CDR3 gives the full variable domain: DAGVTQSPTHLIKTRGQQVTLRCSPKSGHDTVSWYQQALGQGPQFIFQYYEEEERQRGNFPDRFSGHQFPNYSSELNVNALLLGDSALYLCASSLVETRLSEQYFGPGTRLTVT.

The CDR3 DNA follows: TGCGCCAGCAGCCAACACCCTTTGCGGGGGGACCCCTACGAGCAGTACTTC. Its protein is CASSQHPLRGDPYEQYF. The chain links TRBV4-1 to TRBJ2-7, with 8 bases that match TRBD2. V lost 2 bases and J lost 2; bases outside the gene matches: 11. This CDR3 has 17 amino acids. Germline CDR1 reads MGHRA; CDR2 reads YSYEKL.

The chain couples TRBV16 to TRBJ1-2; 7 bases line up with TRBD1. V shed 4 bases and J 4 bases; nucleotides not matched to a gene: 6. The CDR3 is 14 residues long. Looked up from germline, CDR1 is KGHSY and CDR2 is FQNENV. The CDR3 nucleotides read TGTGCCAGCAGCCCCCGACAGGGAAGCTATGGCTACACCTTC. It specifies CASSPRQGSYGYTF.